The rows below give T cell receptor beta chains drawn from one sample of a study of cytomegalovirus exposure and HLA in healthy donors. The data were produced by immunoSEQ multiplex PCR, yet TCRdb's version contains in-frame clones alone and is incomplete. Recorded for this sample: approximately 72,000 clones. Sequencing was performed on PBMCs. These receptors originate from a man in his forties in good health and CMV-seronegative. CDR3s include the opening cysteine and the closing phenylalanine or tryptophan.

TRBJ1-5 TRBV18 CASSPSGGTQPQHF
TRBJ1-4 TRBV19 CASSTPGSNEKLFF
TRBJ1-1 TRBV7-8 CASSPRAGPDTEAFF
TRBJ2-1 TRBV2 CASSDGGSGGAVHEQFF
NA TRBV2 CASRRVYEQYF
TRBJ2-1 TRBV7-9 CASSLGVEQFF
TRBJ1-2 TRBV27 CASSTSLGREWGGYTF
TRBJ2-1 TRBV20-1 CSARDSYEQFF
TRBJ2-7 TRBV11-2 CASSSTGVDSYEQYF
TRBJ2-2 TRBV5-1 CASSDVRDTGELFF
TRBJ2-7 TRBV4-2 CASSQDNSPYEQYF
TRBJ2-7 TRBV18 CASSSRQGQGPYEQYF
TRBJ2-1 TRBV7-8 CASSSRQGRLEQFF
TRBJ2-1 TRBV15 CATKWGGRYNEQFF
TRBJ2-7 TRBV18 CASSHRDRIYEQYF
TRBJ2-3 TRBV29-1 CSVEAREGARGTDTQYF
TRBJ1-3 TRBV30 CASSGHFSGNTIYF
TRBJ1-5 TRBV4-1 CASSQVVGTSQPQHF
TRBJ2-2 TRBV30 CAGTGTANTGELFF
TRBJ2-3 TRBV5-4 CASSWGDGTDTQYF
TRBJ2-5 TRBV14 CASSQVWQGDGTQYF
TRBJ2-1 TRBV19 CASSHHGTSGGGSYNEQFF
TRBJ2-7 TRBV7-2 CASSLDGGGAIDEQYF
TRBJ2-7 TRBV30 CAWRGQGAGEQYF
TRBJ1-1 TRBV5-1 CASSPWQGDRVPFF
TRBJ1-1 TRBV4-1 CASSRGTGTTEAFF
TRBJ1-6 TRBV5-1 CASSLSGGGQNSPLHF
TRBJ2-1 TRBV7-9 CASSLEMGTGHNEQFF
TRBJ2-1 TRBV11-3 CASSPRDRYNEQFF
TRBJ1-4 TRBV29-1 CSVRQASVTNEKLFF
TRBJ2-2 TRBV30 CAWRPDRRTGELFF
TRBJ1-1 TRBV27 CASTQTGVDTEAFF
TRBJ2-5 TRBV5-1 CASSGGGKGETQYF
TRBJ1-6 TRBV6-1 CASSVPGGNSPLHF
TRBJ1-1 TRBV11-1 CASSSDRVVTFF
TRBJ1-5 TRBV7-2 CASSLQSDSNQPQHF
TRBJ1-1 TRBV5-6 CASSSTWGGETEAFF
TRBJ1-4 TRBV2 CATAWGGTPEKLFF
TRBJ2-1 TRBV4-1 CASSQASGGAYNEQFF
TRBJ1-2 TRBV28 CASSLGRGYGYTF
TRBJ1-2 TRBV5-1 CASLLTGQPPPYGYTF
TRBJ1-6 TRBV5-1 CASSETGNYNSPLHF
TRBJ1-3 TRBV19 CASSREISSGNTIYF
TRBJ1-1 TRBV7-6 CASSLEQGTTEAFF
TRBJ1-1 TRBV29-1 CSVDLATEAFF
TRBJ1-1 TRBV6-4 CASRRQGDMNTEAFF
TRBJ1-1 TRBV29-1 CSVDGQKTEAFF
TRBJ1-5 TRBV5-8 CASSRITRGSRGNQPQHF
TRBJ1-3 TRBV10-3 CAISIYPPGARSGNTIYF
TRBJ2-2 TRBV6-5 CASSRAGGNTGELFF
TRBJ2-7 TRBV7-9 CASSESGSANEQYF
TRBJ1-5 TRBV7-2 CASSLEFRGQRNQPQHF
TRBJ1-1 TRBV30 CAWSVGAEAFF
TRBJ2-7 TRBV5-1 CASSPSGEAGYEQYF
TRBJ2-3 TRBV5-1 CASTRQGAFTDTQYF
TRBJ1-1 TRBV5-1 CASSKISEDTEAFF
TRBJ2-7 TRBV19 CASSTRTSGGYEQYF
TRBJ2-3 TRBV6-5 CASSEGTFTDTQYF
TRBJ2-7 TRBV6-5 CASSYGPTGAREQYF
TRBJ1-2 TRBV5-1 CASSPRVNAYGYTF